Described below is a single T cell receptor (beta chain) sequence and its context. The specificity of this receptor is unknown. No quality values exist for individual bases; no much larger clone is one base distant. Taken from cysteine to phenylalanine, the CDR3 has 14 residues. Only the CDR3 DNA stays, 42 bases, in frame from base 1. The junction carries 12 bases between V and J, which are trimmed by 4 bases and 2 bases respectively. Based on the germline V gene (reference sequence), the CDR1 and CDR2 sequences are GTSNPN and SVGIG. Healthy HIV-negative adults with no recently reported acute infections or vaccinations were included as donors. Every donor was a Caucasian adult residing in Nashville, Tennessee, USA. CD4+ T cells were enriched by magnetic negative selection, after which naive cells were positively selected on CD45RA and the negative fraction was taken as the memory subset. Blood was obtained by leukapheresis, after which PBMCs were separated by Ficoll-Histopaque density gradient centrifugation and cryopreserved in liquid nitrogen vapor phase. Purity and quantity of every magnetically sorted T cell population were checked by analytical flow cytometry. Genomic DNA was isolated from each sorted fraction and quantified by UV absorbance on a Nanodrop 2000c.

The record originates from a study of shared clonotypes between healthy human individuals (TCRdb year 2020). General notes on the study: A couple of women and a few men aged 18 to 49 years were included in the cohort. For each donor, CD4 naive and CD4 memory were each run on three plates, CD8 naive on two plates, and CD8 memory on one plate. The study deeply sequenced blood TCR repertoires of about 5 healthy adults to estimate repertoire size and the extent of clonotype sharing between individuals. Different laboratories and diverse techniques were used to prepare libraries and sequence TCR repertoires, to increase sequencing depth and limit assay-specific biases. Leukapheresis yielded between about 0.94 and 9 billion PBMCs per donor. The full study reports these points: The genetic and exposure-history diversity represented was limited by the small number of donors. Rarefaction of sorted-subset datasets indicated incomplete sequencing despite the large sequencing depth. Based on pairwise subsampling, the degree of clonotype sharing among donors was expected to be affected by sequencing depth. Naive subsets generally had larger estimated clonotype richness than memory subsets did. Compared with non-shared clonotypes, the clonotypes found in all four sorted-subset donors had higher generation probabilities. Sampling was limited to blood, and TCR repertoires in tissue likely differ from TCR repertoires in blood. When a handful of donors were compared, the shared fraction of clonotypes was about 5.2% for naive CD4, about 4% for naive CD8, 2.3% for memory CD4, and 0.4% for memory CD8.

TCR CDR3 regions were amplified from genomic DNA by multiplex PCR using the deep immunoSEQ assay. Extracted genomic DNA from each cell subset was spread evenly across all wells of several immunoSEQ 96-well plates, with each plate serving as a replicate. For sorted subsets, each replicate PCR was loaded with about 200 ng genomic DNA, equivalent to 30,000 or so T cell genomes. Purified libraries were quantified with a Qubit 3.0 fluorometer, sized on a Bioanalyzer 2100, and re-quantified with the KAPA Library Quantification kit. Every immunoSEQ 96-well plate was sequenced on a separate single-read 150-cycle Illumina NextSeq 550 flow cell. Per the authors' processing: The immunoSEQ output contained only junctional sequences without quality scores, so filtering could not match that applied to full-length reads. To assign V/J genes and CDR3, sequences were annotated against IMGT germline references using PyIR, a Python wrapper for IgBLAST v1.9. Reads with weak V/J assignments (E-value above 1e-6), missing CDR3, stop codons, out-of-frame junctions, or ambiguous translated residues were removed. A V3J clonotype was defined by an identical inferred V gene, J gene, and CDR3 amino acid sequence. Percentage overlap between repertoires was calculated by dividing the number of shared unique clonotypes by the size of the smaller repertoire. RTK rarefaction, the Chao1 estimator, and Recon v2.1 estimates of unobserved clonotypes were used to assess repertoire richness. Generation probabilities were computed with OLGA for all TCRbeta clonotypes obtained by the gDNA method from several donors. Sourced from immuneACCESS, this table was stored by TCRdb with only in-frame sequences that have V and J called. A share of the clones is absent; for the studies checked, an unresolved V gene accounts for under half, and the remainder has no known explanation. V, J and clone size were drawn from that table, and D and trimming were deduced from the DNA. This sample lists roughly 2.4 million clones; approximately 95% were detected once. 0.1% to 0.15% of the sample lies in the top ten.

Material: naive CD4+ T cells sorted from blood. The cell subset or site label for this specimen denotes: CD45RA+ positively selected. The sequence was collected from a man between 18 and 29 years old in good health. The rearranged chain carries TRBV30 and TRBJ2-1; the D gene assignment is perhaps TRBD1 or TRBD2, with each matching 5 bases. The encoded CDR3 is CAWNAGTPYNEQFF. In nucleotide form, the sequence is TGTGCCTGGAATGCAGGGACGCCCTACAATGAGCAGTTCTTC.